These T cell receptor beta chains were read from a single sample in a study of technical replicates of blood from a handful of donors. Clones were sequenced by immunoSEQ multiplex PCR, and TCRdb holds only the in-frame ones, with some missing. The sample has under 100,000 clones, 86% seen once. Sequencing input: PBMCs. The receptors here all came from a human donor in good health. Some clones in this sample may be carry-over from other donors' samples. The CDR3 runs from the conserved cysteine through the conserved F or W. A D gene is named only where the DNA matches it firmly. A row's size may be missing; if present it is once, few, many or a size class.

v_gene: TRBV14; d_gene: NA; j_gene: TRBJ2-2; abundance: few; CDR3aa: CASSQFSANTGELFF; CDR3nt: TGTGCCAGCAGCCAATTTTCGGCGAACACCGGGGAGCTGTTTTTT
v_gene: TRBV15; d_gene: NA; j_gene: TRBJ1-6; abundance: few; CDR3aa: CATSRDKGLRFSPLHF; CDR3nt: TGTGCCACCAGCAGAGATAAGGGACTGCGATTTTCACCCCTCCACTTT
v_gene: TRBV4-1; d_gene: NA; j_gene: TRBJ2-1; abundance: NA; CDR3aa: CASRRQTDSYNEQFF; CDR3nt: TGCGCCAGCAGGCGGCAGACAGACTCCTACAATGAGCAGTTCTTC
v_gene: TRBV5-1; d_gene: NA; j_gene: TRBJ1-1; abundance: NA; CDR3aa: CASSLTGMNTEAFF; CDR3nt: TGCGCCAGCAGCTTGACAGGAATGAACACTGAAGCTTTCTTT
v_gene: TRBV9; d_gene: NA; j_gene: TRBJ1-5; abundance: NA; CDR3aa: CASSVVQGLSNQPQHF; CDR3nt: TGTGCCAGCAGCGTAGTACAGGGCCTTAGCAATCAGCCCCAGCATTTT
v_gene: TRBV19; d_gene: TRBD1; j_gene: TRBJ1-2; abundance: once; CDR3aa: CASGRTGQGDYGYTF; CDR3nt: TGTGCCAGTGGACGAACAGGACAGGGCGACTATGGCTACACCTTC
v_gene: TRBV7-8; d_gene: TRBD1; j_gene: TRBJ1-5; abundance: few; CDR3aa: CASSEPDRPNQPQHF; CDR3nt: TGTGCCAGCAGCGAACCGGACAGGCCGAATCAGCCCCAGCATTTT
v_gene: TRBV13; d_gene: TRBD1; j_gene: TRBJ1-1; abundance: NA; CDR3aa: CASSRTGGMGVLTEAFF; CDR3nt: TGTGCCAGCAGCCGCACAGGGGGGATGGGTGTTTTGACTGAAGCTTTCTTT
v_gene: TRBV4-2; d_gene: NA; j_gene: TRBJ2-1; abundance: NA; CDR3aa: CASSLGGDRGNNEQFF; CDR3nt: TGTGCCAGCAGCTTAGGGGGGGACCGCGGAAACAATGAGCAGTTCTTC
v_gene: TRBV5-8; d_gene: NA; j_gene: TRBJ1-1; abundance: NA; CDR3aa: CASSSGRGTEAFF; CDR3nt: TGTGCCAGCAGCTCCGGCAGGGGAACTGAAGCTTTCTTT
v_gene: TRBV6-1; d_gene: TRBD1; j_gene: TRBJ1-4; abundance: NA; CDR3aa: CASSEYWDRDEKLFF; CDR3nt: TGTGCCAGCAGTGAATATTGGGACAGGGATGAAAAACTGTTTTTT
v_gene: TRBV18; d_gene: NA; j_gene: TRBJ2-6; abundance: few; CDR3aa: CASSPTFVGAGANVLTF; CDR3nt: TGTGCCAGCTCCCCTACCTTTGTGGGAGCTGGGGCCAACGTCCTGACTTTC
v_gene: TRBV6-4; d_gene: TRBD2; j_gene: TRBJ2-7; abundance: once; CDR3aa: CASSDLGGSTHEQYF; CDR3nt: TGTGCCAGCAGTGACTTAGGCGGGAGTACCCACGAGCAGTACTTC
v_gene: TRBV29-1; d_gene: TRBD1; j_gene: TRBJ1-5; abundance: NA; CDR3aa: CSARLAGKDRGFNQPQHF; CDR3nt: TGCAGCGCTAGACTCGCGGGAAAGGACAGGGGGTTCAATCAGCCCCAGCATTTT
v_gene: TRBV10-3; d_gene: NA; j_gene: TRBJ2-5; abundance: NA; CDR3aa: CAVAGNVQGETQYF; CDR3nt: TGCGCTGTGGCGGGGAATGTTCAGGGAGAGACCCAGTACTTC
v_gene: TRBV6-6; d_gene: NA; j_gene: TRBJ1-3; abundance: NA; CDR3aa: CASRRGGGDSGNTIYF; CDR3nt: TGTGCCAGCAGGCGGGGAGGAGGTGACTCTGGAAACACCATATATTTT
v_gene: TRBV10-3; d_gene: TRBD1; j_gene: TRBJ2-7; abundance: NA; CDR3aa: CAIGTGTYEQYF; CDR3nt: TGTGCCATAGGGACAGGGACCTACGAGCAGTACTTC
v_gene: TRBV19; d_gene: NA; j_gene: TRBJ1-4; abundance: NA; CDR3aa: CASSFQWRNEKLFF; CDR3nt: TGTGCCAGTAGTTTTCAGTGGCGGAATGAAAAACTGTTTTTT
v_gene: TRBV7-2; d_gene: TRBD2; j_gene: TRBJ2-3; abundance: once; CDR3aa: CASTPVAGYTDTQYF; CDR3nt: TGTGCCAGCACCCCGGTAGCGGGGTATACAGATACGCAGTATTTT
v_gene: TRBV5-4; d_gene: TRBD1; j_gene: TRBJ1-2; abundance: NA; CDR3aa: CASRFQGAPGYTF; CDR3nt: TGTGCCAGCAGGTTCCAGGGGGCGCCTGGCTACACCTTC
v_gene: TRBV5-1; d_gene: NA; j_gene: TRBJ1-1; abundance: NA; CDR3aa: CASSLGHDTEAFF; CDR3nt: TGCGCCAGCAGCTTGGGGCACGACACTGAAGCTTTCTTT
v_gene: TRBV19; d_gene: TRBD1; j_gene: TRBJ2-1; abundance: NA; CDR3aa: CASSTDPDRGTEQFF; CDR3nt: TGTGCCAGTAGTACCGACCCCGACAGGGGGACTGAGCAGTTCTTC
v_gene: TRBV7-8; d_gene: NA; j_gene: TRBJ2-7; abundance: NA; CDR3aa: CASSPGLIYEQYF; CDR3nt: TGTGCCAGCAGCCCAGGACTGATTTACGAGCAGTACTTC
v_gene: TRBV5-1; d_gene: NA; j_gene: TRBJ1-3; abundance: once; CDR3aa: CASSGTNSGNTIYF; CDR3nt: TGCGCCAGCAGCGGGACAAACTCTGGAAACACCATATATTTT
v_gene: TRBV7-9; d_gene: NA; j_gene: TRBJ2-1; abundance: once; CDR3aa: CASRPTGESYNEQFF; CDR3nt: TGTGCCAGCAGGCCAACGGGGGAGTCCTACAATGAGCAGTTCTTC
v_gene: TRBV27; d_gene: TRBD1; j_gene: TRBJ2-7; abundance: NA; CDR3aa: CASSFRIRQGESSYEQYF; CDR3nt: TGTGCCAGCAGTTTCCGCATAAGGCAGGGGGAGAGCTCCTACGAGCAGTACTTC
v_gene: TRBV4-1; d_gene: TRBD1; j_gene: TRBJ2-7; abundance: NA; CDR3aa: CASSQDTPPRTGSYEQYF; CDR3nt: TGCGCCAGCAGCCAAGATACCCCCCCCAGGACAGGCTCCTACGAGCAGTACTTC
v_gene: TRBV9; d_gene: NA; j_gene: TRBJ2-2; abundance: NA; CDR3aa: CASSVGAGGELFF; CDR3nt: TGTGCCAGCAGCGTAGGGGCAGGCGGGGAGCTGTTTTTT
v_gene: TRBV5-6; d_gene: TRBD1; j_gene: TRBJ2-4; abundance: NA; CDR3aa: CASNEQGVGKNIQYF; CDR3nt: TGTGCCAGCAACGAACAGGGGGTCGGCAAAAACATTCAGTACTTC
v_gene: TRBV14; d_gene: NA; j_gene: TRBJ1-4; abundance: few; CDR3aa: CASSLRTATNEKLFF; CDR3nt: TGTGCCAGCAGCTTGCGGACAGCAACTAATGAAAAACTGTTTTTT
v_gene: TRBV5-1; d_gene: NA; j_gene: TRBJ2-1; abundance: NA; CDR3aa: CASSLDGAPNEQFF; CDR3nt: TGCGCCAGCAGCTTGGATGGGGCCCCCAATGAGCAGTTCTTC
v_gene: TRBV6-1; d_gene: NA; j_gene: TRBJ1-6; abundance: NA; CDR3aa: CASSEGAVGAPLHF; CDR3nt: TGTGCCAGCAGTGAAGGGGCTGTCGGGGCACCCCTCCACTTT
v_gene: TRBV30; d_gene: NA; j_gene: TRBJ2-5; abundance: NA; CDR3aa: CAWSEWAGGETQYF; CDR3nt: TGTGCCTGGAGCGAGTGGGCAGGGGGGGAGACCCAGTACTTC
v_gene: TRBV30; d_gene: TRBD1; j_gene: TRBJ1-4; abundance: NA; CDR3aa: CAWRDRGPLKLFF; CDR3nt: TGTGCCTGGAGGGACAGGGGACCCCTAAAACTGTTTTTT
v_gene: TRBV7-9; d_gene: NA; j_gene: TRBJ2-1; abundance: few; CDR3aa: CASSLRRGSYNEQFF; CDR3nt: TGTGCCAGCAGCTTAAGGAGGGGCTCCTACAATGAGCAGTTCTTC
v_gene: TRBV19; d_gene: NA; j_gene: TRBJ1-4; abundance: NA; CDR3aa: CASSADGLGHGEKLFF; CDR3nt: TGTGCCAGTAGTGCCGATGGACTGGGCCATGGAGAAAAACTGTTTTTT
v_gene: TRBV4-3; d_gene: TRBD2; j_gene: TRBJ2-1; abundance: many; CDR3aa: CASSQDGSGRADEQFF; CDR3nt: TGCGCCAGCAGCCAAGATGGCAGCGGGAGGGCGGATGAGCAGTTCTTC
v_gene: TRBV7-2; d_gene: NA; j_gene: TRBJ2-1; abundance: NA; CDR3aa: CASSQTGTRGGNEQFF; CDR3nt: TGTGCCAGCAGCCAAACCGGGACGCGGGGCGGCAATGAGCAGTTCTTC